This entry lists 21 T cell receptor beta chains sequenced from one sample in a study of cytomegalovirus exposure and HLA in healthy donors (dated by TCRdb to 2016 to 2017). The protocol used for the library was the immunoSEQ multiplex PCR assay. TCRdb retrieved this table from immuneACCESS and kept in-frame rearrangements only. Not all clones are present; in checked studies, unresolved V genes account for under half, and no reason is known for the remainder. Here the sample has fewer than 150,000 clones; approximately 86% occur a single time. Approximately 8% of the sample comes from the top ten. Sequencing was carried out using PBMCs. These TCRs come from a woman aged 18-29 years in good health and CMV-seropositive.

This clone was found once. The chain recombines TRBV10-2 with TRBJ2-2; TRBD1 aligns across 8 bases. V gave up 9 bases and J gave up 4 bases; unmatched junction bases: 7. CDR1 is WSHSY, CDR2 SAAADI, per germline. This CDR3 region has 14 residues. CDR3 nucleotide sequence: TGCGCCAGTACGACAGGGGTAGGCACCGGGGAGCTGTTTTTT. This gives the protein CASTTGVGTGELFF.

This clone was detected once. This chain links TRBV20-1 with TRBJ2-1; TRBD2 aligns across 7 bases. The CDR3 contains 11 residues. V was pared by 7 bases and J by 9 bases, with 6 bases of the junction left unmatched. The germline gives CDR1 DFQATT, CDR2 SNEGSKA (reference sequence). The CDR3 spells CSVRGEGEQFF. The CDR3 nucleotides read TGCAGTGTAAGAGGGGAGGGTGAGCAGTTCTTC.

The rearrangement uses TRBV7-8 and TRBJ2-1, with D perhaps matching TRBD2 (6 bases). The CDR3 is 16 amino acids. The germline V gene has CDR1 SGHVS and CDR2 FQNEAQ. V lost 2 bases and J 7 bases, leaving 18 bases between the germline ends. This CDR3 is CASSLIVSGYSNEQFF. CDR3 DNA sequence: TGTGCCAGCAGCTTAATAGTGAGCGGGTATTCTAATGAGCAGTTCTTC.

The rearrangement uses TRBV30 and TRBJ1-1; D possibly corresponds to TRBD1 (5 bases). Germline-derived CDR1 and CDR2 are GTSNPN and SVGIG (reference sequence). The CDR3 is 11 residues long. V shed 8 bases and J shed 4 bases, with 11 bases lying between them. CDR3 DNA sequence: TGTGCCCGGATGGGGCCCACTGAAGCTTTCTTT. Its translation is CARMGPTEAFF. Combining the CDR3 with reference TRBV30 and TRBJ1-1 gives the whole variable domain SQTIHQWPATLVQPVGSPLSLECTVEGTSNPNLYWYRQAAGRGLQLLFYSVGIGQISSEVPQNLSASRPQDRQFILSSKKLLLSDSGFYLCARMGPTEAFFGQGTRLTVV.

The chain joins TRBV4-1 to TRBJ2-2, with D possibly TRBD1 on 5 matching bases. The V end lost 4 bases, the J end lost 7 bases, and 22 bases lay between the germline ends. From germline, CDR1 is MGHRA and CDR2 YSYEKL. This CDR3 spans 17 amino acids. The chain's CDR3 is CASSPFQGGQASGELFF. In DNA form, the CDR3 reads TGCGCCAGCAGCCCCTTCCAAGGCGGACAAGCCAGCGGGGAGCTGTTTTTT.

This sequence joins TRBV6-5 and TRBJ1-1; D possibly corresponds to TRBD1 (6 bases). V lost 2 bases and J lost 7, with 11 bases in between. The CDR3 runs 13 residues. Per the germline V gene, CDR1 is MNHEY and CDR2 is SVGAGI. CDR3 DNA sequence: TGTGCCAGCAGTTACCGGGACAACTATGAAGCTTTCTTT. Its translation is CASSYRDNYEAFF.

This chain joins TRBV5-4 and TRBJ1-2; the D is unclear. The CDR3 has 14 amino acids. Germline loops: CDR1 SGHNT, CDR2 YYREEE (reference sequence). The ends were cut back, 4 bases at V and 3 bases at J, with 13 bases in the middle. The CDR3 region has the DNA TGTGCCAGCAGCCCGACCGCGGCGGACTATGGCTACACCTTC. Protein product: CASSPTAADYGYTF.

This sequence joins TRBV11-2 and TRBJ2-2; either TRBD1 or TRBD2 may supply D (5 bases each). The CDR3 runs 15 residues. The V gene's germline CDR1 is SGHAT and CDR2 FQNNGV. The V gene lost 5 bases and the J gene lost 6 bases, with 16 bases spanning the gap. CDR3 nucleotides: TGTGCCAGCAGCCTAGGGGTGGGAGTTCCCGGGGAGCTGTTTTTT. Protein product: CASSLGVGVPGELFF.

This rearrangement joins TRBV6-4 to TRBJ2-1, with TRBD2 identical over 13 bases. V lost 5 bases and J lost 0; bases outside the gene matches: 13. This CDR3 spans 20 amino acids. Germline V lookup: CDR1 MRHNA, CDR2 SNTAGT. This chain's CDR3 is CASSPAELAGGPGSYNEQFF. The CDR3 region has the DNA TGTGCCAGCAGTCCGGCGGAACTAGCGGGAGGGCCAGGCTCCTACAATGAGCAGTTCTTC.

This chain links TRBV7-2 with TRBJ1-5; 7 bases agree with TRBD1. The germline V gene encodes CDR1 SGHTA and CDR2 FQGNSA. The CDR3 is 15 residues long. J gave up 8 bases and V 2 bases, and 9 bases lay outside the gene matches. CDR3 bases: TGTGCCAGCAGCTTAAATATAGGGGGCGATAAGCCCCAGCATTTT. This gives the protein CASSLNIGGDKPQHF.

This clone was counted only a few times. This chain uses TRBV4-1 with TRBJ1-1; no clear D gene. The CDR3 covers 14 residues. Trimming took 4 bases from V and 1 from J, leaving 10 bases between them. CDR1 is MGHRA, CDR2 YSYEKL, per germline. The CDR3 bases are TGCGCCAGCAGCCCGGGGTGGCGGAACACTGAAGCTTTCTTT. Translation: CASSPGWRNTEAFF.

This rearrangement joins TRBV7-8 to TRBJ2-5; the D gene is possibly TRBD2 (7 bases). Per germline, CDR1 SGHVS and CDR2 FQNEAQ. This CDR3 has 15 amino acids. V was cut by 1 base and J by 5 bases, with 14 bases left in between. CDR3 loop: CASSLGGGGGETQYF. CDR3 sequence (DNA): TGTGCCAGCAGCTTAGGTGGGGGGGGCGGTGAGACCCAGTACTTC.

The chain has TRBV27 and TRBJ1-5; 7 nucleotides align to TRBD1. This CDR3 is 19 amino acids long. Germline CDR1 reads MNHEY; CDR2 reads SMNVEV (reference sequence). The junction had 16 bases not matched to a gene; V was cut back by 5 bases and J by 0 bases. The chain's CDR3 is CASSVRYFGTAHSNQPQHF. As DNA, the CDR3 is TGTGCCAGCAGTGTACGATACTTTGGGACAGCCCATAGCAATCAGCCCCAGCATTTT.

This chain links TRBV7-2 with TRBJ2-7; 9 bases are shared with TRBD1. CDR1 and CDR2 (germline): SGHTA, FQGNSA. The CDR3 contains 12 residues. V lost 7 bases and J lost 7; bases outside the gene matches: 5. CDR3 sequence reads: CASNKDRGEQYF. CDR3 sequence (DNA): TGTGCCAGCAATAAGGACAGGGGTGAGCAGTACTTC.

The chain carries TRBV6-5 and TRBJ1-4, with 8 bases that match TRBD1. Germline trimming cut 5 bases from V and 7 bases from J; bases unmatched to any gene: 6. Germline V gene sequence: CDR1 MNHEY, CDR2 SVGAGI. CDR3 length equals 14 residues. The CDR3 bases are TGTGCCAGCAGTCGACAGGGGCTTGTTGAAAAACTGTTTTTT. Protein: CASSRQGLVEKLFF.

The chain carries TRBV18 and TRBJ2-7; TRBD2 aligns across 12 bases. The CDR3 has 16 residues. Germline CDR1 reads KGHSH; CDR2 reads LQKENI. V lost 5 bases and J lost 5; bases outside the gene matches: 10. The CDR3 nucleotides read TGTGCCAGCTCAACCACACTAGCGGGGGGATGGGACGAGCAGTACTTC. Translation gives CASSTTLAGGWDEQYF. Filled out from reference TRBV18 and TRBJ2-7, the complete variable domain reads NAGVMQNPRHLVRRRGQEARLRCSPMKGHSHVYWYRQLPEEGLKFMVYLQKENIIDESGMPKERFSAEFPKEGPSILRIQQVVRGDSAAYFCASSTTLAGGWDEQYFGPGTRLTVT.

This clone was observed a single time. This rearrangement joins TRBV27 to TRBJ1-2; D is uncertain. The CDR3 runs to 14 residues. Deletions cut 7 bases from V and 1 base from J, with 13 bases between. In germline, CDR1 is MNHEY, CDR2 SMNVEV (reference sequence). The DNA for the CDR3 is TGTGCCAGCACCGTCCCGGGGAGTAACTATGGCTACACCTTC. Translating it yields CASTVPGSNYGYTF.

The chain recombines TRBV5-4 with TRBJ2-7; 14 bases map to TRBD2. Germline V lookup: CDR1 SGHNT, CDR2 YYREEE (reference sequence). The V and J ends lost 0 bases and 6 bases, in that order; junction bases with no gene match: 5. This CDR3 region has 16 residues. CDR3 DNA: TGTGCCAGCAGCTTGGCCGGGACTAGCGGGAGCGGCGAGCAGTACTTC. It encodes CASSLAGTSGSGEQYF.

The sample holds a few counts of this clone. The rearrangement links TRBV2 to TRBJ2-7; the match to TRBD1 covers 8 bases. The CDR3 spans 14 residues. The V gene's germline CDR1 is SNHLY and CDR2 FYNNEI. The J segment lost 5 bases and the V segment lost 5 bases, leaving 8 bases of the junction unmatched. This CDR3 is CASSTTGGGDEQYF. In nucleotides, the CDR3 is TGTGCCAGCAGTACTACAGGGGGTGGCGACGAGCAGTACTTC.

This chain uses TRBV5-1 with TRBJ2-5, with 7 bases identical to TRBD1. The germline V gene encodes CDR1 SGHRS and CDR2 YFSETQ. The CDR3 length is 14 residues. V trimming: 2 bases; J trimming: 2 bases; junction bases outside the gene matches: 3. The CDR3 sequence is CASSFRDRQETQYF. In nucleotides, the CDR3 is TGCGCCAGCAGCTTTCGGGACAGACAAGAGACCCAGTACTTC.

The chain has TRBV5-6 and TRBJ1-2; no reliable D call. V lost 4 bases and J lost 4, with 11 bases in between. Germline values: CDR1 SGHDT, CDR2 YYEEEE. The CDR3 loop spans 13 amino acids. The CDR3 loop is CASSQGRGYGYTF. CDR3 sequence (DNA): TGTGCCAGCAGCCAAGGGAGAGGCTATGGCTACACCTTC.